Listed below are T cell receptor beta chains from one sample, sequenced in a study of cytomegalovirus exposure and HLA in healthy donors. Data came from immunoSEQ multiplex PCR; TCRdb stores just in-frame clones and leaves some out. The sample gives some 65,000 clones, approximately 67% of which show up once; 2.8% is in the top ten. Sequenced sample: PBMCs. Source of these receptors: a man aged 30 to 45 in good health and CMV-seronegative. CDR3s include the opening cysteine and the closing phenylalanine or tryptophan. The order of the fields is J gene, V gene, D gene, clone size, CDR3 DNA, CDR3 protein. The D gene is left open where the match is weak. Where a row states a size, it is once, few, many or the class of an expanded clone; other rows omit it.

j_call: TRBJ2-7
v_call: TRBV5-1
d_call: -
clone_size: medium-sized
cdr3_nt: TGCGCCAGCAGCTTGGGGCAGGGGATCTACTACGAGCAGTACTTC
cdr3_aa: CASSLGQGIYYEQYF

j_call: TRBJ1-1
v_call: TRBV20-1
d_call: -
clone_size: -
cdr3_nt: TGCAGTGCCACTCCTAACACTGAAGCTTTCTTT
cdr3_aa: CSATPNTEAFF

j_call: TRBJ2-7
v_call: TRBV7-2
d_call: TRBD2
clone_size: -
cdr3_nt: TGTGCCAGCAGCTTACGTCGAGCGGGGGCGACCTACGAGCAGTACTTC
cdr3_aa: CASSLRRAGATYEQYF

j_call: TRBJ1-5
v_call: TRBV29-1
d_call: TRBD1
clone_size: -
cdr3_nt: TGCAGCGTTGGACAGGGTGGCAATCAGCCCCAGCATTTT
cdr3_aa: CSVGQGGNQPQHF

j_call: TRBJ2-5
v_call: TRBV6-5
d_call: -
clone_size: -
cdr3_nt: TGTGCCAGCAGACAACTAGAGTCGGAGACCCAGTACTTC
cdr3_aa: CASRQLESETQYF

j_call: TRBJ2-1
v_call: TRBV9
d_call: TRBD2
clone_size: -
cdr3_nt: TGTGCCAGCAGCGTAGGAGGGACTAGCGGGGGCAATGAGCAGTTCTTC
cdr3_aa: CASSVGGTSGGNEQFF

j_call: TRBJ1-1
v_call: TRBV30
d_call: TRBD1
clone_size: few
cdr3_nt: TGTGCCTCGAGACAGGGACTGAACACTGAAGCTTTCTTT
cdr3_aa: CASRQGLNTEAFF

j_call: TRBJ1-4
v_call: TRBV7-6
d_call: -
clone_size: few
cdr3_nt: TGTGCCAGCAGCTTAGGTTGTAAGAGGGATGAAAAACTGTTTTTT
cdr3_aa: CASSLGCKRDEKLFF

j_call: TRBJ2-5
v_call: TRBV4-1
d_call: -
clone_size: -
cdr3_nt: TGCGCCAGCAGCCAAGGGCGGGGTCAGGAGACCCAGTACTTC
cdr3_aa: CASSQGRGQETQYF

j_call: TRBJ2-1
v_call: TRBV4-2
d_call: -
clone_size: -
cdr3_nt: TGTGCCAGCAACCAGGGTGGCGGGCCGTACAATGAGCAGTTCTTC
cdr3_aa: CASNQGGGPYNEQFF

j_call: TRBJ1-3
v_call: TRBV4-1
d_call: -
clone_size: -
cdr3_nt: TGCGCCAGCAGCCAAGACGGGATCTCTGGAAACACCATATATTTT
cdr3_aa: CASSQDGISGNTIYF

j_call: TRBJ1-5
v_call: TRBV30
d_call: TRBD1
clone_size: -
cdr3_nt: TGTGCCTGGAGTGGAATACAGGGGGCCCGCAATCAGCCCCAGCATTTT
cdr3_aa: CAWSGIQGARNQPQHF

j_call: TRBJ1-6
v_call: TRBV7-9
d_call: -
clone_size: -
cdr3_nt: TGTGCCAGCAGCCCCCGGGCGGGCCGGGGTTCACCCCTCCACTTT
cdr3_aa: CASSPRAGRGSPLHF

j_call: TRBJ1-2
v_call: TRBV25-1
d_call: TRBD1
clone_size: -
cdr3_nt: TGTGCCAGCAGTGAGACAGGGACCCTCTATGGCTACACCTTC
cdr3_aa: CASSETGTLYGYTF

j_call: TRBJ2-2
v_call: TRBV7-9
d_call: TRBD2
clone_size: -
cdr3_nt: TGTGCCAGCAGCCCTAGCGGGGGGAACACCGGGGAGCTGTTTTTT
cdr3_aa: CASSPSGGNTGELFF

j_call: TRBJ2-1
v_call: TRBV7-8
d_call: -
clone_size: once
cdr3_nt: TGTGCCAGCAGCTTAACCCTACTCTACCCGGAGCAGTTCTTC
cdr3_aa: CASSLTLLYPEQFF

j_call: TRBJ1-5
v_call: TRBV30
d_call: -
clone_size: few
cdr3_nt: TGTGCCTGGGGCCCAGGTCGAACACAAAATCAGCCCCAGCATTTT
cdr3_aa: CAWGPGRTQNQPQHF

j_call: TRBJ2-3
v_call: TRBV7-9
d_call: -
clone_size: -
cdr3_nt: TGTGCCAGCGAGCCCGCTGCAGATACGCAGTATTTT
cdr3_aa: CASEPAADTQYF

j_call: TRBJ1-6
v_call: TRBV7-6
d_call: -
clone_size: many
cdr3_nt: TGTGCCAGCAGCTTAGATCAAGCTAATTCACCCCTCCACTTT
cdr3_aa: CASSLDQANSPLHF

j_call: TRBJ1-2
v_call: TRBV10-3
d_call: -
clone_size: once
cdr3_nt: TGTGCCATCAGTGATCTAGGAGATGTGGGCTACACCTTC
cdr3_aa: CAISDLGDVGYTF

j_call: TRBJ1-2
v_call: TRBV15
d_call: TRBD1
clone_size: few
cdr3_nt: TGTGCCACCAGCAGAGATGTGGGACAGCACTATGGCTACACCTTC
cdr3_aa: CATSRDVGQHYGYTF

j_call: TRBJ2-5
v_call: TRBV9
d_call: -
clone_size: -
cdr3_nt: TGTGCCAGCAGCGTAGCGAGGGAAGAGACCCAGTACTTC
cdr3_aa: CASSVAREETQYF

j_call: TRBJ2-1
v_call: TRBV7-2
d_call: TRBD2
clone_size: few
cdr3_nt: TGTGCCAGCAGCTTAGTCTACGCGAGCGGGGGGGCGGCCTACAATGAGCAGTTCTTC
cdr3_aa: CASSLVYASGGAAYNEQFF

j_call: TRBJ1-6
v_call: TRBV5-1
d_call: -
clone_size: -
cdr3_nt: TGCGCCAGCAGCGGCACAGGGAGAGGTAATTCACCCCTCCACTTT
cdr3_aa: CASSGTGRGNSPLHF

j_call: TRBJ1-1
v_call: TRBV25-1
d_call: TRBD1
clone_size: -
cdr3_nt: TGTGCCAGCAGTGAGTACAGGGGGCTGGGCACTGAAGCTTTCTTT
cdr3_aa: CASSEYRGLGTEAFF

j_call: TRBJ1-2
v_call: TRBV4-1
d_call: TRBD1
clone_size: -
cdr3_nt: TGCGCCAGCAGCCCGGGGCAGGGGGGCTATGGCTACACCTTC
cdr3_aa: CASSPGQGGYGYTF

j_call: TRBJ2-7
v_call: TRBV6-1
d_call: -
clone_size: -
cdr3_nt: TGTGCCAGCAGTGCAGGACTGACCAGCTCCTACGAGCAGTACTTC
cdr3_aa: CASSAGLTSSYEQYF

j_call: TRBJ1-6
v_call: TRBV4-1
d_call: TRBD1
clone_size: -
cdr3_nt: TGCGCCAGCAGCTTTGTTACAGGGGATTCACCCCTCCACTTT
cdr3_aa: CASSFVTGDSPLHF

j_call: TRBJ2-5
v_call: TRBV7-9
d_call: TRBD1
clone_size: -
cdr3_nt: TGTGCCAGCAGCAGAGGGGGCCGAGAGACCCAGTACTTC
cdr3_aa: CASSRGGRETQYF

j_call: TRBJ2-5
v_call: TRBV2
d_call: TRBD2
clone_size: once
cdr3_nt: TGTGCCAGCAGTGTCGGGGGGGGTCAGGAGACCCAGTACTTC
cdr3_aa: CASSVGGGQETQYF

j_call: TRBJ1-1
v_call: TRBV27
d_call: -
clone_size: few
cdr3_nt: TGTGCCAGCAGTTTAGGCAGGAAGAACACTGAAGCTTTCTTT
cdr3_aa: CASSLGRKNTEAFF

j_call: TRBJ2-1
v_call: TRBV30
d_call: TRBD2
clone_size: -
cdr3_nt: TGTGCCTGGAGATTGGGACTAGCATTCCACAATGAGCAGTTCTTC
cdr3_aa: CAWRLGLAFHNEQFF

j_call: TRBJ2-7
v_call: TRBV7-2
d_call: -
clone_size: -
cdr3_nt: TGTGCCAGCAGCTCTACCTCCTACCGACAGGATTATGAGGGCTACGAGCAGTACTTC
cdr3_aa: CASSSTSYRQDYEGYEQYF

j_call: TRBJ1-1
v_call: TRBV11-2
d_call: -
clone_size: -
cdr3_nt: TGTGCCAGCAGCTTATTAGGGGTTGGCACTGAAGCTTTCTTT
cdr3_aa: CASSLLGVGTEAFF

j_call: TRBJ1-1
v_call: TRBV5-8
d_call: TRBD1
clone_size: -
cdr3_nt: TGTGCCAGCAGCTTAGCGTGGCCAAGGGACAGATACACTGAAGCTTTCTTT
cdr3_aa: CASSLAWPRDRYTEAFF

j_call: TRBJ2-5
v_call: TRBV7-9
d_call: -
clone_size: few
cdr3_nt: TGTGCCAGCAGTCTTTCCGGGACAAGATACCAAGAGACCCAGTACTTC
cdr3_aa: CASSLSGTRYQETQYF

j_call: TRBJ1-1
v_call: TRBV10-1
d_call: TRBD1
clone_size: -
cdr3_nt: TGCGCCAGCAGTGAGTTGTCCGGTGCGTTTTTCCGGACAGGGACTGAAGCTTTCTTT
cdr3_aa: CASSELSGAFFRTGTEAFF

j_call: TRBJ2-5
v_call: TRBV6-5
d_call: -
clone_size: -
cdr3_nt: TGTGCCAGCAGTTCCACAGAGGGCCAGTACTTC
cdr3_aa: CASSSTEGQYF

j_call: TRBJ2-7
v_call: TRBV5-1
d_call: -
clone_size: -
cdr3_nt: TGCGCCAGCAGGAGCTCCTACGAGCAGTACTTC
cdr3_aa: CASRSSYEQYF

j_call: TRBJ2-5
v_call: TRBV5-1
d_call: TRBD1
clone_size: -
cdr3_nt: TGCGCCAGCAGCTTGACAGGGGGCTCAGAGACCCAGTACTTC
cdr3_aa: CASSLTGGSETQYF

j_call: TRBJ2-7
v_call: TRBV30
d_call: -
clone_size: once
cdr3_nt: TGTGCCTGGAGTGCTCAGGTCCACGAGCAGTACTTC
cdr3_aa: CAWSAQVHEQYF

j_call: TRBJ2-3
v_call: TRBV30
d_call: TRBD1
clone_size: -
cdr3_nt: TGTGCCTGGAGTGTTGGGACAGGGAGCACAGATACGCAGTATTTT
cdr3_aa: CAWSVGTGSTDTQYF

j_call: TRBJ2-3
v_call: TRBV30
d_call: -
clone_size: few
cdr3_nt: TGTGCCTGGAGGGGGTGGGTAGCGACAGATACGCAGTATTTT
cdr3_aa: CAWRGWVATDTQYF

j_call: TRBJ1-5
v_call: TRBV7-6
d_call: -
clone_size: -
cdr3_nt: TGTGCCAGCAGCTTAGGGGGGTTGGGCGGGGGGCCTATTTGCAATCAGCCCCAGCATTTT
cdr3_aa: CASSLGGLGGGPICNQPQHF

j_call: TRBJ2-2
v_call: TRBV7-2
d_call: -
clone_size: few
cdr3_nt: TGTGCCAGCAGCTTAATTCGGGGTCACGGGGAGCTGTTTTTT
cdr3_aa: CASSLIRGHGELFF

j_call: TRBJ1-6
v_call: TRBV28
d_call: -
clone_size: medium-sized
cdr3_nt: TGTGCCAGCAGTTTATGGGTGGGCATGGAACTGAATTCACCCCTCCACTTT
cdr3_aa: CASSLWVGMELNSPLHF

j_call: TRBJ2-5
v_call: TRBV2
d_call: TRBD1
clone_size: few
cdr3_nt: TGTGCCAGCAGTGAAATTCAAGGGACAGGGGTCGGGGAGACCCAGTACTTC
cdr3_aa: CASSEIQGTGVGETQYF

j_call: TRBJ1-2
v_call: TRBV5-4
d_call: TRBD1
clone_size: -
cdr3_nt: TGTGCCAGCAGCGAATTGGACAGGGACTATGGCTACACCTTC
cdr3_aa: CASSELDRDYGYTF

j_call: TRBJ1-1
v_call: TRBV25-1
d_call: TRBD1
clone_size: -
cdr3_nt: TGTGCCAGCAGTGAAGGAAGACAGGGGCAGACTGAAGCTTTCTTT
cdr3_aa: CASSEGRQGQTEAFF

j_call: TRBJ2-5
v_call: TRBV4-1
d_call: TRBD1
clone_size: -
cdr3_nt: TGCGCCAGCAGCCAAGATCCCAGGGGGCGCTTCCAGGAGACCCAGTACTTC
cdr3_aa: CASSQDPRGRFQETQYF

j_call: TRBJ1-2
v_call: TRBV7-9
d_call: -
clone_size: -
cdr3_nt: TGTGCCAGCAGCTTAACAGGAGCTAACTATGGCTACACCTTC
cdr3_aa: CASSLTGANYGYTF